This passage covers 3 T cell receptor beta chains from one sample sequenced in a study of shared clonotypes between healthy human individuals. Clones were read by immunoSEQ multiplex PCR, and TCRdb kept only the in-frame ones, dropping some. The sample has 2 million to 2.5 million clones, almost 96% seen once. What was sequenced was naive CD4+ T cells sorted from blood. Subset meaning: CD45RA+ positively selected. These receptors all stem from a man between 18 and 35 years old in good health.

The chain uses TRBV2 and TRBJ2-5; D uncertain. Germline values: CDR1 SNHLY, CDR2 FYNNEI. Trimming removed 5 bases from V and 5 bases from J, with 12 bases in between. The CDR3 length is 13 residues. In DNA form, the CDR3 reads TGTGCCAGCAGTTCCGGGTGGTGGGAGACCCAGTACTTC. It codes for CASSSGWWETQYF.

This clone is a singleton in its sample. The CDR3 is CASSLFGVGDQPQHF. In nucleotides, the CDR3 is TGTGCCAGCAGCTTGTTTGGGGTTGGCGATCAGCCCCAGCATTTT. The chain uses TRBV5-5 and TRBJ1-5; no definite D call. From germline, CDR1 is SGHKS and CDR2 YYEKEE (reference sequence). The CDR3 contains 15 residues. Trimming removed 1 base at V and 5 bases at J, with 13 bases between.

Notes on this clone: Other DNA sequences within the sample encode an identical CDR3. This chain links TRBV18 with TRBJ1-4; 7 nucleotides align to TRBD1. Germline CDR1 reads KGHSH; CDR2 reads LQKENI. The CDR3 is 14 residues long. The J segment lost 3 bases and the V segment lost 6 bases, leaving 4 bases of the junction unmatched. This CDR3 is CASSPGTANEKLFF. The CDR3 region has the DNA TGTGCCAGCTCCCCCGGGACAGCTAATGAAAAACTGTTTTTT.